These T cell receptor beta chains were read from a single sample in a study of T-cell reconstitution after alpha-beta-depleted transplantation in children. Each CDR3 protein gets one entry after TCRdb re-called the PCR reads with MiXCR. The sample holds 600,000 to 800,000 distinct CDR3 sequences, around 13% seen once. The material was PBMCs, obtained before TCRalphabeta/CD19-depleted stem cell transplant. These TCRs come from a girl aged 2 to 9 with congenital amegakaryocytic thrombocytopenia, due to receive a stem cell transplant. The CDR3 runs from the conserved cysteine through the conserved F or W. A D gene is named only where the DNA matches it firmly. Rows may omit the clone size; those that give it use once, few, many or a size class.

j_call v_call cdr3_length clone_size d_call cdr3_nt cdr3_aa
TRBJ2-5 TRBV18 12 many NA TGTGCCAGCTCATCGGTTAGCGAGACCCAGTACTTC CASSSVSETQYF
TRBJ2-3 TRBV29-1 13 many NA TGCAGCGTTGAGAGGGTAGACACAGATACGCAGTATTTT CSVERVDTDTQYF
TRBJ2-1 TRBV5-1 17 many NA TGCGCCAGCAGCTTGGGGACAAGCCCGAGCTCCTACAATGAGCAGTTCTTC CASSLGTSPSSYNEQFF
TRBJ1-1 TRBV7-8 16 many NA TGTGCCAGCAGCTTAGTTCTTAGGGGTGGGAACACTGAAGCTTTCTTT CASSLVLRGGNTEAFF
TRBJ2-1 TRBV9 12 many NA TGTGCCAGCAGCGTATTGTTCAATGAGCAGTTCTTC CASSVLFNEQFF
TRBJ2-3 TRBV12-3/TRBV12-4 13 few NA TGTGCCAGTACAGGCAGGCTCGCGGATACGCAGTATTTT CASTGRLADTQYF
TRBJ2-3 TRBV5-1 15 NA NA TGCGCCAGCAGCTGGCCCGGGAGCGGAGCAGATACGCAGTATTTT CASSWPGSGADTQYF
TRBJ2-1 TRBV13 16 many TRBD2 TGTGCCAGCAGCTTCACCGGGACTAGCGGCCACAATGAGCAGTTCTTC CASSFTGTSGHNEQFF
TRBJ1-4 TRBV7-9 12 many TRBD1 TGTGCCAGCAGGGACAGGGATGAAAAACTGTTTTTT CASRDRDEKLFF
TRBJ2-1 TRBV20-1 11 many NA TGCAGTGCTCGTTCACGGAATGAGCAGTTCTTC CSARSRNEQFF